The T cell receptor (beta chain) under discussion was sequenced for a study of cytotoxic CD8 clonotypes in ibrutinib-treated CLL. Germline values: CDR1 MNHNS, CDR2 SASEGT. The junction had 7 bases not matched to a gene; V was cut back by 8 bases and J by 5 bases. The CDR3 totals 13 residues. Measured with immunoSEQ multiplex PCR; TCRdb has only the in-frame clones, and not every one. The sample yields 100,000 to 150,000 clones, 70% to 90% seen once. This clonotype originated in a human donor with chronic lymphocytic leukemia. This chain uses TRBV6-1 with TRBJ2-3; 7 bases agree with TRBD1. The sample was PBMCs, taken after 24 months of ibrutinib treatment. The CDR3 DNA follows: TGTGCCAGCGACAGGGTAGGAGAAGATACGCAGTATTTT. This sequence encodes CASDRVGEDTQYF.